The present T cell receptor (beta chain) was sequenced within a study of CD8 T cells in ankylosing spondylitis. Trimming stripped 0 bases from V and 5 bases from J, with 15 bases between. The CDR3 loop spans 15 amino acids. Germline V CDR1 and CDR2: SGHRS, YFSETQ. In the case of this clonotype: The antigen is not known.

For TCR beta, libraries came from quantitative 5'-RACE with molecular barcodes. From the 5' RACE reads, TCRdb called clonotypes with MiXCR, one entry per CDR3 protein. This table has under 250,000 distinct CDR3 sequences, roughly 10% appearing once. Overall study findings and caveats: Some motif variants were previously reported in reactive arthritis synovial fluid and blood. Clones linked to disease, bearing a CD8+ phenotype, were relatively rare in peripheral blood.

The rearrangement links TRBV5-1 to TRBJ2-7; D not certain. The origin of this receptor is a male donor with ankylosing spondylitis or in good health (not recorded which). The sequenced material came from blood, either unsorted or a sorted T cell fraction (not recorded which). CDR3 sequence reads: CASSLGIGGEHEQYF. The CDR3 DNA reads as TGCGCCAGCAGCTTGGGTATAGGTGGCGAACACGAGCAGTACTTC.